The 26 T cell receptor beta chains below were found in one sample sequenced in a study of T-cell memory formation after mild COVID-19. TCRdb called the 5' RACE reads again in MiXCR, with one record for every CDR3 protein. The sample has fewer than 700,000 distinct CDR3 sequences; under 20% are singletons. Material for sequencing was PBMCs or a T cell subset sorted from them (not recorded which). The receptors originated from an adult woman who had mild COVID-19 (a few samples of this study predate the infection). Cell type and time point are not known.

This clonotype was observed a handful of times. The chain joins TRBV3-1 to TRBJ1-2, with 11 bases matching TRBD1. The J segment lost 8 bases and the V segment lost 0 bases, leaving 8 bases of the junction unmatched. CDR1 is LGHDT, CDR2 YNNKEL, per germline (reference sequence). There are 16 residues in the CDR3. The CDR3 region has the DNA TGTGCCAGCAGCCAAGATGTGGGACAGGGGGTTCGAGGCTACACCTTC. It encodes CASSQDVGQGVRGYTF.

This clonotype was observed a handful of times. V gene TRBV18 combines with J gene TRBJ1-6, with a weak D call TRBD1 (6 bases). The V end lost 5 bases, the J end lost 7 bases, and 12 bases lay between the germline ends. The length of the CDR3 is 14 residues. CDR1 and CDR2 from the germline V gene are KGHSH and LQKENI. The CDR3 spells CASSEDSSNSPLHF. As DNA, the CDR3 is TGTGCCAGCTCAGAGGACAGCTCAAATTCACCCCTCCACTTT.

This clonotype turned up a few times. The chain is built from TRBV9 and TRBJ2-3; TRBD1 aligns across 7 bases. The V gene end was trimmed by 4 bases and the J gene end by 0 bases; junction bases not matched to a gene: 8. From germline, CDR1 is SGDLS and CDR2 YYNGEE. CDR3 length: 16 residues. CDR3 DNA sequence: TGTGCCAGCAGCCCAGCAGGGGGTATGAGCACAGATACGCAGTATTTT. It translates to CASSPAGGMSTDTQYF. Based on the CDR3 plus reference TRBV9 and TRBJ2-3, the full variable domain is DSGVTQTPKHLITATGQRVTLRCSPRSGDLSVYWYQQSLDQGLQFLIQYYNGEERAKGNILERFSAQQFPDLHSELNLSSLELGDSALYFCASSPAGGMSTDTQYFGPGTRLTVL.

V usage is TRBV19 and J usage is TRBJ2-1; 8 nucleotides line up with TRBD2. Trimming took 1 base from V and 5 from J; bases not matched to a gene: 1. The germline V gene has CDR1 LNHDA and CDR2 SQIVND (reference sequence). The CDR3 is made up of 14 amino acids. The CDR3 DNA sequence: TGTGCCAGTAGTATAGTAGCGGGGAACAATGAGCAGTTCTTC. It specifies CASSIVAGNNEQFF.

This clonotype was found a few times. The chain combines TRBV6-6 with TRBJ2-7, with 8 bases matching TRBD1. The V and J ends lost 6 bases and 2 bases, in that order; junction bases with no gene match: 6. Germline V lookup: CDR1 MNHNY, CDR2 SVGAGI (reference sequence). The CDR3 is 14 amino acids. CDR3 residues: CASRQQGAAYEQYF. The CDR3 DNA is TGTGCCAGCAGGCAGCAGGGGGCTGCCTACGAGCAGTACTTC.

This sequence joins TRBV19 and TRBJ2-1, with D unresolved. V lost 5 bases to trimming and J lost 12 bases, with 14 bases between them. CDR1 is LNHDA and CDR2 is SQIVND in the germline V gene (reference sequence). CDR3 length equals 12 residues. The CDR3 nucleotides are TGTGCCAGTAGTCCCCCCGGTGGGTCGCAGTTCTTC. Translated: CASSPPGGSQFF.

This clonotype was seen more than once but under ten times. This chain joins TRBV20-1 and TRBJ1-5; possibly TRBD1 for D (5 bases). Germline V CDR1 and CDR2: DFQATT, SNEGSKA (reference sequence). This CDR3 region has 14 residues. Trimming cost V 3 bases and J 6 bases, with 15 bases left between them. Here the CDR3 reads CSASRGLVTQPQHF. CDR3 coding DNA: TGCAGTGCTAGTCGGGGGTTAGTCACTCAGCCCCAGCATTTT.

J is TRBJ1-1 and V is TRBV7-8, with 8 bases lining up with TRBD1. V lost 4 bases, J lost 4 bases, and 8 bases stayed unmatched. CDR1 SGHVS and CDR2 FQNEAQ come from the germline V gene. The CDR3 is made up of 15 amino acids. The CDR3 loop is CASSSTGQGFTEAFF. The CDR3, as DNA: TGTGCCAGCAGCTCGACCGGACAGGGCTTCACTGAAGCTTTCTTT.

The V gene is TRBV7-6, the J gene TRBJ2-3; TRBD2 matches at 9 bases. Germline V CDR1 and CDR2: SGHVS, FNYEAQ. Trimming removed 4 bases from V and 6 bases from J; junction bases left unmatched: 11. There are 16 residues in the CDR3. The CDR3 region is CASSSPARGGTDTQYF. CDR3 nucleotides: TGTGCCAGCAGCTCGCCCGCGCGGGGGGGTACGGATACGCAGTATTTT.

This clonotype has at least ten counts. The chain is built from TRBV3-1 and TRBJ2-5; D not resolved. V was pared by 3 bases and J by 5 bases, with 1 base between. The CDR3 sequence is 10 residues long. Germline assignment: CDR1 LGHDT and CDR2 YNNKEL (reference sequence). The CDR3: CASSHETQYF. CDR3 sequence (DNA): TGTGCCAGCAGCCACGAGACCCAGTACTTC.

This chain uses TRBV6-2 or TRBV6-3 with TRBJ2-6; TRBD1 is a possible D gene (5 bases). V was shortened by 5 bases and J by 2 bases, with 13 bases between the two germline ends. This CDR3 region has 16 residues. Germline-derived CDR1 and CDR2 are MNHEY and SVGEGT. The CDR3 nucleotides read TGTGCCAGCAGTGCCAGGGTATCGGCTGGGGCCAACGTCCTGACTTTC. Encoded protein: CASSARVSAGANVLTF.

This clonotype turned up a few times. The gene calls are TRBV20-1 and TRBJ2-1; 9 bases match TRBD2. Germline V gene data show CDR1 as DFQATT and CDR2 as SNEGSKA (reference sequence). CDR3 size: 15 residues. The trim removed 0 bases at V and 3 bases at J, leaving 3 bases unmatched. DNA for the CDR3: TGCAGTGCTAGAGACGGACTAGCGAGCTACAATGAGCAGTTCTTC. Its translation is CSARDGLASYNEQFF.

This clonotype was recorded a few times. The chain employs TRBV5-1 and TRBJ2-1; D call uncertain. V lost 4 bases, J lost 5 bases, and 4 bases lay in between. This CDR3 region has 11 residues. Germline assignment: CDR1 SGHRS and CDR2 YFSETQ. The DNA for the CDR3 is TGCGCCAGCAGCCCGGACAATGAGCAGTTCTTC. Translating gives CASSPDNEQFF.

This clonotype was counted a few times. This rearrangement joins TRBV7-9 to TRBJ1-2; D may be TRBD1 (6 bases). The V end lost 5 bases, the J end lost 6 bases, and 16 bases lay between the germline ends. The CDR3 has 14 residues. Germline CDR1 SEHNR, CDR2 FQNEAQ (reference sequence). The CDR3 DNA sequence: TGTGCCAGCAGCCCACCACAGGGTTTGGATGGCTACACCTTC. Residues: CASSPPQGLDGYTF.

This clonotype was observed a handful of times. V and J are TRBV12-3 or TRBV12-4 and TRBJ2-2, with 7 bases that match TRBD2. Trimming took 7 bases from V and 3 from J; bases not matched to a gene: 8. This CDR3 is 15 amino acids long. This chain's CDR3 is CASTLAGVYTGELFF. In DNA, the CDR3 is TGTGCCAGCACCCTTGCGGGAGTGTACACCGGGGAGCTGTTTTTT.

The rearrangement links TRBV3-1 to TRBJ2-5; 8 nucleotides line up with TRBD1. The J segment lost 5 bases and the V segment lost 0 bases, leaving 8 bases of the junction unmatched. Germline assignment: CDR1 LGHDT and CDR2 YNNKEL (reference sequence). The CDR3 contains 16 residues. The chain's CDR3 is CASSQDRQGAHETQYF. The CDR3 bases are TGTGCCAGCAGCCAAGATCGCCAGGGGGCTCACGAGACCCAGTACTTC.

This clonotype was recorded a few times. The chain uses TRBV15 and TRBJ1-2; 11 positions agree with TRBD1. V trimming: 0 bases; J trimming: 7 bases; junction bases outside the gene matches: 1. The CDR3 loop spans 14 amino acids. Germline V CDR1 and CDR2: LNHNV, YYDKDF (reference sequence). Here the CDR3 reads CATSRDGTGGGYTF. The CDR3, as DNA: TGTGCCACCAGCAGAGATGGGACAGGGGGTGGCTACACCTTC.

V is TRBV18 and J is TRBJ2-1, with 8 bases that match TRBD2. Germline trimming cut 4 bases from V and 4 bases from J; bases unmatched to any gene: 6. The length of the CDR3 is 15 residues. Germline lookup yields CDR1 KGHSH and CDR2 LQKENI. The CDR3 loop is CASSQGSGAYNEQFF. The DNA of the CDR3 is TGTGCCAGCTCACAAGGTAGCGGGGCATACAATGAGCAGTTCTTC.

This clonotype was seen once. A read error may produce the germline difference seen at one junction end. The J gene is TRBJ2-1, the V gene TRBV14, with D uncertain. The CDR3 contains 13 residues. Germline V lookup: CDR1 SGHDN, CDR2 FVKESK. CDR3 sequence (DNA): TGTGCCAGCAGCCGGACCGGGCCTGATGATCAGTTCTTC. This codes for CASSRTGPDDQFF. Complete variable domain (other parts from reference TRBV14 and TRBJ2-1): EAGVTQFPSHSVIEKGQTVTLRCDPISGHDNLYWYRRVMGKEIKFLLHFVKESKQDESGMPNNRFLAERTGGTYSTLKVQPAELEDSGVYFCASSRTGPDDQFFGPGTRLTVL.

A few counts support this clonotype. This rearrangement joins TRBV7-8 to TRBJ2-1; 8 bases map to TRBD2. V gave up 5 bases and J gave up 7 bases; unmatched junction bases: 10. The germline CDR1 and CDR2 sequences are SGHVS and FQNEAQ. This CDR3 region has 15 residues. In DNA, the CDR3 is TGTGCCAGCAGCCTTACGGGGGGGCCATGGAATGAGCAGTTCTTC. The encoded protein is CASSLTGGPWNEQFF.

The chain is built from TRBV7-9 and TRBJ1-2; D is unclear. V dropped 2 bases and J dropped 8 bases, with 9 bases sitting between them. The germline CDR1 and CDR2 sequences are SEHNR and FQNEAQ (reference sequence). The length of the CDR3 is 12 residues. As DNA, the CDR3 is TGTGCCAGCAGCTTAATCCGAGGAGGCTACACCTTC. This gives the protein CASSLIRGGYTF.

The genes are TRBV4-1 and TRBJ1-1; D unresolved. Trimming shortened V by 0 bases and J by 2 bases, and 16 bases separated the two germline ends. CDR1 and CDR2 (germline): MGHRA, YSYEKL. CDR3 length: 17 amino acids. The CDR3 region has the DNA TGCGCCAGCAGCCAAGAAGGGTTGGAAGGTACCAACACTGAAGCTTTCTTT. Translating it yields CASSQEGLEGTNTEAFF.

This clonotype was recorded at least ten times. V gene TRBV6-2 or TRBV6-3 combines with J gene TRBJ2-1; the match to TRBD2 covers 15 bases. Germline V CDR1 and CDR2: MNHEY, SVGEGT. J lost 7 bases, V lost 5 bases, and 3 bases had no gene match. CDR3 length: 15 amino acids. CDR3 in amino acids: CASSRGLAGGNEQFF. DNA of the CDR3: TGTGCCAGCAGTCGTGGACTAGCGGGAGGGAATGAGCAGTTCTTC.

The chain combines TRBV5-6 with TRBJ1-2; weak D call: TRBD1 (5 bases). This CDR3 has 12 amino acids. The germline CDR1 and CDR2 sequences are SGHDT and YYEEEE. V shed 0 bases and J shed 8 bases, with 8 bases lying between them. In DNA, the CDR3 is TGTGCCAGCAGCTTGGGGTCAGGGGGCTACACCTTC. It yields the protein CASSLGSGGYTF.

The genes are TRBV10-3 and TRBJ2-1; no reliable D call. The germline CDR1 and CDR2 sequences are ENHRY and SYGVKD. The CDR3 runs 12 residues. V lost 3 bases to trimming and J lost 10 bases, with 10 bases between them. The CDR3: CAISDFKKEQFF. The DNA of the CDR3 is TGTGCCATCAGTGATTTCAAGAAAGAGCAGTTCTTC.

V is TRBV29-1 and J is TRBJ2-3; D not resolved. V lost 0 bases and J lost 0, with 7 bases in between. This CDR3 contains 14 residues. Germline-derived CDR1 and CDR2 are SQVTM and ANQGSEA. In nucleotides, the CDR3 is TGCAGCGTTGAAGACAGATCTAGCACAGATACGCAGTATTTT. Translating it yields CSVEDRSSTDTQYF.